The rows below give T cell receptor beta chains drawn from one sample of a study of glioma-infiltrating T cells after dendritic cell vaccination. Assay: immunoSEQ multiplex PCR; the TCRdb copy retains only in-frame clones and omits some. This sample has approximately 100,000 clones, with around 81% found just once. The material sequenced was blood, taken before dendritic cell vaccination. The receptors come from a human donor with glioblastoma. CDR3s include the opening cysteine and the closing phenylalanine or tryptophan. D genes are given only for firm matches. The size entry is marked missing in some rows and otherwise reads once, few, many or a size class.

D gene,J gene,clone size,V gene,CDR3 protein,CDR3 DNA
TRBD2,TRBJ2-7,once,TRBV10-1,CASSFASGYEQYF,TGCGCCAGCAGCTTCGCTAGCGGCTACGAGCAGTACTTC
.,TRBJ2-1,.,TRBV5-1,CASSLVLPGSYNEQFF,TGCGCCAGCAGCTTGGTACTCCCGGGATCCTACAATGAGCAGTTCTTC
.,TRBJ2-1,.,TRBV2,CASNGPRDSYMDSSYNEQFF,TGTGCCAGCAATGGCCCACGGGACTCCTATATGGATAGCTCCTACAATGAGCAGTTCTTC
.,TRBJ2-1,once,TRBV7-9,CASSLTSHNEQFF,TGTGCCAGCAGCTTAACTTCCCACAATGAGCAGTTCTTC
.,TRBJ2-4,.,TRBV30,CAWSVRGNIQYF,TGTGCCTGGAGTGTAAGGGGGAACATTCAGTACTTC
TRBD2,TRBJ2-1,once,TRBV7-2,CASSLELASGGDEQFF,TGTGCCAGCAGCTTAGAGCTGGCTAGCGGGGGTGATGAGCAGTTCTTC
.,TRBJ2-7,.,TRBV11-2,CASSLAGSYEQYF,TGTGCCAGCAGCCTCGCAGGGTCCTACGAGCAGTACTTC
.,TRBJ2-5,.,TRBV7-6,CASSLGPEETQYF,TGTGCCAGCAGCTTAGGTCCGGAAGAGACCCAGTACTTC
.,TRBJ2-3,.,TRBV27,CASSWQSTDTQYF,TGTGCCAGCAGTTGGCAGAGCACAGATACGCAGTATTTT
.,TRBJ2-7,once,TRBV10-2,CASRGGPYEQYF,TGCGCCAGCAGGGGAGGCCCCTACGAGCAGTACTTC
TRBD1,TRBJ1-3,few,TRBV6-5,CASSYGQEGNTIYF,TGTGCCAGCAGTTATGGACAGGAGGGAAACACCATATATTTT
TRBD1,TRBJ2-5,few,TRBV6-6,CASSYEGTGGETQYF,TGTGCCAGCAGTTACGAAGGGACAGGGGGAGAGACCCAGTACTTC
TRBD1,TRBJ2-7,.,TRBV7-2,CASSRTGGEQYF,TGTGCCAGCAGCCGGACAGGGGGCGAGCAGTACTTC
TRBD1,TRBJ1-2,.,TRBV29-1,CSVEDLQGAPGGYTF,TGCAGCGTTGAAGATCTTCAGGGGGCCCCAGGTGGCTACACCTTC
.,TRBJ2-7,.,TRBV7-2,CASSLGTDADYEQYF,TGTGCCAGCAGCTTAGGGACTGACGCGGACTACGAGCAGTACTTC
.,TRBJ2-1,.,TRBV5-4,CASSSQGLNEQFF,TGTGCCAGCAGCTCGCAGGGGCTCAATGAGCAGTTCTTC
.,TRBJ1-1,.,TRBV29-1,CSVRIFQGPENMNTEAFF,TGCAGCGTAAGAATATTCCAGGGGCCCGAAAACATGAACACTGAAGCTTTCTTT
.,TRBJ2-2,.,TRBV27,CASSLAWASGELFF,TGTGCCAGCAGTCTGGCCTGGGCGAGCGGGGAGCTGTTTTTT
.,TRBJ2-1,.,TRBV5-1,CASSPRAGDNEQFF,TGCGCCAGCAGCCCGCGGGCAGGGGACAATGAGCAGTTCTTC
TRBD1,TRBJ1-1,.,TRBV2,CASYQDRGMNTEAFF,TGTGCCAGCTACCAGGACAGGGGTATGAACACTGAAGCTTTCTTT
.,TRBJ2-4,.,TRBV6-5,CASSVTGRENIQYF,TGTGCCAGCAGTGTTACCGGGAGAGAAAACATTCAGTACTTC
.,TRBJ2-3,.,TRBV6-5,CASRAGAPSDTQYF,TGTGCCAGCAGGGCGGGGGCCCCCTCAGATACGCAGTATTTT
TRBD1,TRBJ2-5,once,TRBV19,CASRGQGPLAQYF,TGTGCCAGTAGGGGACAGGGCCCCTTGGCCCAGTACTTC
.,TRBJ2-1,.,TRBV4-1,CASSQEEGLNEQFF,TGCGCCAGCAGCCAAGAAGAGGGATTGAATGAGCAGTTCTTC
.,TRBJ1-5,.,TRBV5-5,CASTQAGGLNQPQHF,TGTGCCAGCACCCAAGCGGGGGGCCTCAATCAGCCCCAGCATTTT
TRBD2,TRBJ2-3,few,TRBV19,CASGIPSGGPGTQYF,TGTGCCAGTGGGATACCTAGCGGGGGGCCCGGAACGCAGTATTTT
.,TRBJ1-1,.,TRBV5-4,CASSAPDSNTEAFF,TGTGCCAGCAGCGCCCCGGACAGTAACACTGAAGCTTTCTTT
.,TRBJ2-5,.,TRBV11-2,CASSLGGGGETQYF,TGTGCCAGCAGCTTAGGGGGAGGGGGAGAGACCCAGTACTTC
.,TRBJ2-3,.,TRBV30,CAWSVFTADFLRQTDTQYF,TGTGCCTGGAGTGTTTTCACCGCGGACTTTCTAAGGCAAACAGATACGCAGTATTTT
.,TRBJ2-4,.,TRBV7-9,CASSSQGGENIQYF,TGTGCCAGCAGCTCTCAGGGTGGGGAAAACATTCAGTACTTC
TRBD2,TRBJ2-5,.,TRBV18,CASSPKGGGETQYF,TGTGCCAGCTCACCTAAAGGCGGGGGAGAGACCCAGTACTTC
TRBD1,TRBJ2-7,.,TRBV10-1,CARYRGRFFYEQYF,TGCGCCAGGTACAGGGGCCGCTTTTTTTACGAGCAGTACTTC
TRBD1,TRBJ1-2,.,TRBV5-6,CASSSAGTGGIGYTF,TGTGCCAGCAGTTCTGCCGGGACAGGGGGCATTGGCTACACCTTC
.,TRBJ2-1,.,TRBV9,CASSATLATPYNEQFF,TGTGCCAGCAGCGCGACTCTAGCGACCCCCTACAATGAGCAGTTCTTC
.,TRBJ2-1,.,TRBV19,CASSITGQSSYNEQFF,TGTGCCAGTAGTATCACGGGACAAAGCTCCTACAATGAGCAGTTCTTC
TRBD1,TRBJ2-2,.,TRBV11-3,CASGQGVGTGELFF,TGTGCCAGCGGACAGGGAGTGGGTACCGGGGAGCTGTTTTTT
.,TRBJ1-2,.,TRBV28,CASRGTTGYTF,TGTGCCAGCAGAGGGACAACTGGCTACACCTTC
.,TRBJ1-5,.,TRBV27,CASRRQGNQPQHF,TGTGCCAGCAGACGACAGGGCAATCAGCCCCAGCATTTT
.,TRBJ1-1,.,TRBV14,CASSHPGEWVTEAFF,TGTGCCAGCAGCCACCCAGGGGAGTGGGTCACTGAAGCTTTCTTT
.,TRBJ2-7,once,TRBV6-4,CASSRGSYEQYF,TGTGCCAGCAGTCGGGGTTCCTACGAGCAGTACTTC
.,TRBJ2-3,.,TRBV6-6,CASSYSSGVESNTQYF,TGTGCCAGCAGTTACTCCTCAGGGGTAGAATCTAATACGCAGTATTTT